This is a list of T cell receptor beta chains from one sample in a study of cytomegalovirus exposure and HLA in healthy donors. Measured with immunoSEQ multiplex PCR; TCRdb has only the in-frame clones, and not every one. Among about 180,000 clones listed, almost 85% were seen once. The material sequenced was PBMCs. All receptors derive from a boy aged 2-15 years in good health and CMV-seronegative. Each CDR3 is given with its conserved first and last residue. A D gene is named only where the DNA matches it firmly. The size field is filled for only some rows; it gives once, few, many or a size class.

CDR3 DNA: TGTGCCTGGGGGGGACTAGCTGCGAACACCGGGGAGCTGTTTTTT; CDR3 protein: CAWGGLAANTGELFF; clone size: .; V gene: TRBV30; CDR3 length: 15; J gene: TRBJ2-2; D gene: TRBD2
CDR3 DNA: TGTGCCACACTGACGATAGGGAGGTCTGGGGCCAACGTCCTGACTTTC; CDR3 protein: CATLTIGRSGANVLTF; clone size: few; V gene: TRBV6-6; CDR3 length: 16; J gene: TRBJ2-6; D gene: .
CDR3 DNA: TGTGCCAGCAGTTTGGACAGTGCAAGGAAAGGCTACACCTTC; CDR3 protein: CASSLDSARKGYTF; clone size: few; V gene: TRBV6-1; CDR3 length: 14; J gene: TRBJ1-2; D gene: .
CDR3 DNA: TGCAGTGGAGACAGGGGAAATACGCAGTATTTT; CDR3 protein: CSGDRGNTQYF; clone size: once; V gene: TRBV20-1; CDR3 length: 11; J gene: TRBJ2-3; D gene: TRBD1
CDR3 DNA: TGTGCCAGCAGTTTACCCTGGACAGGGGCCATGAACACTGAAGCTTTCTTT; CDR3 protein: CASSLPWTGAMNTEAFF; clone size: .; V gene: TRBV28; CDR3 length: 17; J gene: TRBJ1-1; D gene: TRBD1
CDR3 DNA: TGTGCCAGCTCACCATATAATCAGGGGGGAGTGACTGAAGCTTTCTTT; CDR3 protein: CASSPYNQGGVTEAFF; clone size: few; V gene: TRBV18; CDR3 length: 16; J gene: TRBJ1-1; D gene: TRBD1
CDR3 DNA: TGCGCCAGCAGCCAAGAAAAGCTTAACAGCAACGAGCAGTACTTC; CDR3 protein: CASSQEKLNSNEQYF; clone size: few; V gene: TRBV4-1; CDR3 length: 15; J gene: TRBJ2-7; D gene: .
CDR3 DNA: TGTGCCAGCAGCGTAGCCTCTTCAGATACGCAGTATTTT; CDR3 protein: CASSVASSDTQYF; clone size: .; V gene: TRBV9; CDR3 length: 13; J gene: TRBJ2-3; D gene: .
CDR3 DNA: TGCGCCAGCAGCTCAGACGGGACAGATACGCAGTATTTT; CDR3 protein: CASSSDGTDTQYF; clone size: once; V gene: TRBV5-1; CDR3 length: 13; J gene: TRBJ2-3; D gene: .
CDR3 DNA: TGTGCCACCCAAGGGACAGTCGACTCCTACGAGCAGTACTTC; CDR3 protein: CATQGTVDSYEQYF; clone size: .; V gene: TRBV10-3; CDR3 length: 14; J gene: TRBJ2-7; D gene: TRBD1
CDR3 DNA: TGTGCCAGCAGCAAAGAAACTAGCGGGAGGTTGAACACCGGGGAGCTGTTTTTT; CDR3 protein: CASSKETSGRLNTGELFF; clone size: .; V gene: TRBV21-1; CDR3 length: 18; J gene: TRBJ2-2; D gene: .
CDR3 DNA: TGTGCCAGTCTCCAAGTGGGGACAGGGGTCAACAATCAGCCCCAGCATTTT; CDR3 protein: CASLQVGTGVNNQPQHF; clone size: .; V gene: TRBV19; CDR3 length: 17; J gene: TRBJ1-5; D gene: TRBD1
CDR3 DNA: TGTGCCAGCAGTCCCCTTTCCGCCTACGAGCAGTACTTC; CDR3 protein: CASSPLSAYEQYF; clone size: .; V gene: TRBV27; CDR3 length: 13; J gene: TRBJ2-7; D gene: .
CDR3 DNA: TGTGCCAGCAGCTTCCCCATGACGGGGTCTGAAGCTTTCTTT; CDR3 protein: CASSFPMTGSEAFF; clone size: .; V gene: TRBV11-1; CDR3 length: 14; J gene: TRBJ1-1; D gene: .
CDR3 DNA: TGCGCCAGCAGCCACGGACAGGGGGTCGACGAGCAGTACTTC; CDR3 protein: CASSHGQGVDEQYF; clone size: .; V gene: TRBV4-1; CDR3 length: 14; J gene: TRBJ2-7; D gene: TRBD1
CDR3 DNA: TGCGCCAGCAGTCCGAAGGGGGTGGGCGAGCAGTACTTC; CDR3 protein: CASSPKGVGEQYF; clone size: .; V gene: TRBV10-2; CDR3 length: 13; J gene: TRBJ2-7; D gene: .
CDR3 DNA: TGTGCCAGCAGCTTAGATGGCGAGACCCAGTACTTC; CDR3 protein: CASSLDGETQYF; clone size: .; V gene: TRBV11-2; CDR3 length: 12; J gene: TRBJ2-5; D gene: .
CDR3 DNA: TGTGCCAGCAGTGAGGGCGCGGGCAACCAGCCCCAGCATTTT; CDR3 protein: CASSEGAGNQPQHF; clone size: .; V gene: TRBV25-1; CDR3 length: 14; J gene: TRBJ1-5; D gene: .
CDR3 DNA: TGTGCCAGCAGTGCCCTCACCTACAGGGGTAAGAGCGAGCAGTACTTC; CDR3 protein: CASSALTYRGKSEQYF; clone size: .; V gene: TRBV27; CDR3 length: 16; J gene: TRBJ2-7; D gene: TRBD1
CDR3 DNA: TGTGCCAGCAGCGTAGGGGGCACTTATTCAGCTAACTATGGCTACACCTTC; CDR3 protein: CASSVGGTYSANYGYTF; clone size: .; V gene: TRBV9; CDR3 length: 17; J gene: TRBJ1-2; D gene: .
CDR3 DNA: TGTGCCAGTAGTATTATAAGCCGGTGGAACACTGAAGCTTTCTTT; CDR3 protein: CASSIISRWNTEAFF; clone size: .; V gene: TRBV19; CDR3 length: 15; J gene: TRBJ1-1; D gene: .
CDR3 DNA: TGTGCCATCAGTGAGTCGAGATGGGACAGGGGACTAAGGGGAGAGACCCAGTACTTC; CDR3 protein: CAISESRWDRGLRGETQYF; clone size: .; V gene: TRBV10-3; CDR3 length: 19; J gene: TRBJ2-5; D gene: TRBD1
CDR3 DNA: TGTGCCAGCAGCCGGGACAGGGGGAGTGGCTACACCTTC; CDR3 protein: CASSRDRGSGYTF; clone size: .; V gene: TRBV6-1; CDR3 length: 13; J gene: TRBJ1-2; D gene: TRBD1
CDR3 DNA: TGTGCCAGCAGTTCCGTAGTCGACTACACCTTC; CDR3 protein: CASSSVVDYTF; clone size: .; V gene: TRBV28; CDR3 length: 11; J gene: TRBJ1-2; D gene: .
CDR3 DNA: TGTGCCAGCTCTCCGGGACTAGCACAAGAGACCCAGTACTTC; CDR3 protein: CASSPGLAQETQYF; clone size: .; V gene: TRBV18; CDR3 length: 14; J gene: TRBJ2-5; D gene: TRBD2
CDR3 DNA: TGTGCCAGCAAGCGGGAGAGCTCCTACAATGAGCAGTTCTTC; CDR3 protein: CASKRESSYNEQFF; clone size: .; V gene: TRBV2; CDR3 length: 14; J gene: TRBJ2-1; D gene: TRBD2
CDR3 DNA: TGTGCCAGCTCACCATCCAGGGAGGGTGAGCAGTTCTTC; CDR3 protein: CASSPSREGEQFF; clone size: .; V gene: TRBV18; CDR3 length: 13; J gene: TRBJ2-1; D gene: TRBD2
CDR3 DNA: TGTGCCAGCAGCTTGGGAGGGACAGTGGACACCGGGGAGCTGTTTTTT; CDR3 protein: CASSLGGTVDTGELFF; clone size: .; V gene: TRBV5-8; CDR3 length: 16; J gene: TRBJ2-2; D gene: TRBD1
CDR3 DNA: TGTGCCAGCAGTTACCTACAGTCAGGTTCCTATGGCTACACCTTC; CDR3 protein: CASSYLQSGSYGYTF; clone size: .; V gene: TRBV6-5; CDR3 length: 15; J gene: TRBJ1-2; D gene: .